Listed below are T cell receptor beta chains from one sample, sequenced in a study of blood T cell repertoires in COVID-19. The assay was immunoSEQ multiplex PCR, and TCRdb's table has in-frame clones only and misses some. The repertoire includes 90,000 to 150,000 clones, about 83% of them detected once, and about 6.8% sits in the top ten. Sequenced input: peripheral blood. These receptors all stem from a man between 65 and 79 years old with acute or convalescent COVID-19. Both conserved end residues are part of each CDR3. The order of the fields is J gene, V gene, D gene, CDR3 protein. D genes are given only for firm matches.

TRBJ2-5 TRBV11-2 - CASNSRGSQETQYF
TRBJ1-6 TRBV5-4 TRBD1 CASSSAGTGESPLHF
TRBJ2-3 TRBV4-1 - CASSQEGAPSTDTQYF
TRBJ1-5 TRBV18 - CASSPVGTNQPQHF
TRBJ1-4 TRBV5-1 TRBD1 CASSLMSTGVEKLFF
TRBJ2-6 TRBV5-1 - CASSLNPGRTGANVLTF
TRBJ2-3 TRBV18 - CASSPPRTGRATDTQYF
TRBJ1-4 TRBV25-1 - CASSAVRGDTAEKLFF
TRBJ1-6 TRBV6-2/TRBV6-3 TRBD1 CASSYWTGGNSPLHF
TRBJ2-2 TRBV9 - CASSDGYPTGELFF
TRBJ1-5 TRBV4-1 - CASSQGRGSNQPQHF
TRBJ2-7 TRBV7-2 TRBD2 CASSLASGVYEQYF
TRBJ2-7 TRBV5-6 TRBD1 CASSWLDRGLNEQYF
TRBJ1-2 TRBV6-5 - CASSYSWTEGYGYTF
TRBJ2-7 TRBV5-1 - CASSLRQGPYEQYF
TRBJ2-1 TRBV4-1 TRBD2 CASSPLPLGTSGGSYNEQFF
TRBJ1-1 TRBV15 - CATSRDGQYTEAFF
TRBJ2-2 TRBV7-2 - CASSRIAMNTGELFF
TRBJ1-5 TRBV4-2 - CASSQAEGVDQPQHF
TRBJ1-2 TRBV5-1 - CASSLKGPGFDSWGYTF
TRBJ2-2 TRBV29-1 TRBD1 CSVLGQTNTGELFF
TRBJ2-3 TRBV27 TRBD1 CASSLYRGQGDTQYF
TRBJ1-5 TRBV7-3 - CASSSPGIGDNQPQHF
TRBJ1-1 TRBV27 - CASSSITASNTEAFF
TRBJ2-2 TRBV4-1 - CASSQEVAVELFF
TRBJ2-7 TRBV5-1 - CASSLWDNYEQYF
TRBJ2-1 TRBV7-2 TRBD2 CASSSRGGAGEQFF
TRBJ1-3 TRBV4-2 TRBD1 CASSPVTGTGNTIYF
TRBJ2-7 TRBV11-2 - CASSIGTSASYEQYF
TRBJ1-5 TRBV21-1 - CASSEPGQDKNQPQHF
TRBJ2-5 TRBV5-1 TRBD2 CASSSGTSGSEETQYF
TRBJ1-5 TRBV12-3/TRBV12-4 - CASSLGQNQPQHF
TRBJ2-3 TRBV5-1 - CASSLGGSSTDTQYF
TRBJ1-5 TRBV2 TRBD1 CASGGDTGGGNQPQHF
TRBJ1-6 TRBV7-9 TRBD1 CASSQWDRESSPLHF
TRBJ2-1 TRBV7-2 - CASSRAPGEPQFF
TRBJ1-1 TRBV6-5 TRBD1 CASSYSSRTGGSAFF